This T cell receptor (beta chain) was sequenced in a study of T cells after posttransplantation cyclophosphamide. Data came from immunoSEQ multiplex PCR; TCRdb stores just in-frame clones and leaves some out. Of 25,000 to 30,000 clones detected, roughly 90% appear once; the ten largest clones hold around 3.3%. This clone was recorded only once. Its antigen is still unknown. The CDR3 covers 15 residues. V was cut by 0 bases and J by 8 bases, with 14 bases left in between. Germline V lookup: CDR1 SGDLS, CDR2 YYNGEE. Study-level results: TRB overlap between skin or GI tissue T cells and blood was limited. After PTCy, TRB diversity resembled that of CNI/methotrexate controls. Donor CD8+ memory clones often dominated recipient blood repertoires at later times.

The sample taken for sequencing was PBMCs. The chain joins TRBV9 to TRBJ1-4, with D maybe TRBD1 (5 bases). The source of this sequence is a man over 45. The CDR3 reads CASSVAGQGAEKLFF. CDR3 DNA sequence: TGTGCCAGCAGCGTAGCGGGCCAGGGCGCCGAAAAACTGTTTTTT.